The source of this TCR beta chain is a study of PD-L1 blockade in urothelial cancer. Clones were sequenced by immunoSEQ multiplex PCR, and TCRdb holds only the in-frame ones, with some missing. Among some 28,000 clones listed, approximately 79% were seen once. The CDR3 covers 12 residues. J was trimmed by 8 bases and V by 6 bases; bases with no gene match: 2. Per the germline V gene, CDR1 is MDHEN and CDR2 is SYDVKM. This chain connects TRBV28 to TRBJ1-2; 11 bases match TRBD1. The sequencing used PBMCs, collected around atezolizumab (anti-PD-L1) treatment. This clonotype was obtained from a man between 50 and 59 years old with urothelial cancer. The CDR3 protein is CASRGTGGGYTF. The CDR3 DNA reads TGTGCCAGCAGAGGGACAGGGGGAGGCTACACCTTC.